The present T cell receptor (beta chain) was sequenced within a study of shared clonotypes between healthy human individuals. About the study: Each donor's CD8 memory used one plate, CD8 naive two, each CD4 subset three. Findings of the study overall: Clonotypes shared by all four donors outscored non-shared clonotypes in generation probability. Naive CD4 clonotype sharing across several donors was approximately 5.2%.

The CDR3 is made up of 15 amino acids. V was pared by 0 bases and J by 5 bases, with 13 bases between. Germline V gene data show CDR1 as SGHKS and CDR2 as YYEKEE (reference sequence). The sorted-subset replicate PCRs were given about 200 ng DNA, which is some 29,000 T cell genomes. Libraries were prepared by immunoSEQ multiplex PCR; TCRdb keeps only in-frame clonotypes and omits some of them. The table includes some 1 million clones, approximately 76% detected once. Turning to this clone: Its specificity is not known.

The chain couples TRBV5-5 to TRBJ2-3, with TRBD2 as a possible D gene (5 bases). Input material: memory CD4+ T cells sorted from blood. Subset described: CD45RA-negative fraction. This clonotype originated in a man aged 18 to 30 in good health. CDR3 in DNA: TGTGCCAGCAGCTTGGGAGGGAGAGGTATAGATACGCAGTATTTT. Translation: CASSLGGRGIDTQYF.